This TCR beta chain was retrieved from a study of blood T cells in healthy people across ages (dated by TCRdb to between 2015 and 2016). Notes on the research overall: In model experiments, template switching captured roughly one uniquely barcoded TCR beta cDNA molecule for every two T cells. To track age-related changes in TCR beta repertoire diversity, the study relied on deep sequencing normalized with unique cDNA molecular identifiers. The donors were divided into four age groups: young (average approximately 15 years), middle-aged (roughly 42), aged (roughly 66) and long-lived (about 80). The study analyzed two additional independent replicas of 1 million unique cDNA reads from the same blood draw for two donors, one aged 18 to 30 and one aged 80 or older. To avoid experimental bias, donors of different ages were spread randomly across the sequencing lanes. Findings and caveats that apply to the study as a whole: Total diversity estimates from one million sequenced T cells were considered lower bounds and underestimates. Observed TCR beta diversity correlated strongly with the percentage of naive T cells measured by flow cytometry. Because the CMV infection status of the donors was unknown, age-related changes in expanded clonotypes may potentially have been confounded. Bulk unsorted PBMC profiling prevented conclusive comparison of naive and antigen-experienced compartments. As age increased, observed TCR beta diversity per million T cells dropped in a roughly linear way, and a significant reduction was already evident by age about 36. Compared with the aged group, more naive CD4+ T cells, fewer expanded clones and increased TCR diversity were shown by the long-lived group, suggesting age selection.

The library was generated by 5' RACE. Data came from an Illumina HiSeq 2500. A second PCR of roughly 6 to 12 cycles was performed with a sample-barcoded 5' primer and a J-beta primer mix. A unique molecular identifier was introduced onto each TCR beta cDNA molecule by a template-switch 5' adaptor carrying 12 random nucleotides. Each sample yielded at least 2.5 million CDR3-containing paired-end reads. First-strand cDNA was synthesized from all RNA with the Mint cDNA synthesis kit, primed by a TRBC-specific oligonucleotide. All cDNA was treated with uracil-DNA glycosylase and then went through a first 18-cycle PCR with the universal primers M1SS and BC2_uni_R. The original pipeline was this. For normalization, 1 million high-quality reads were randomly selected from each sample, with every read carrying a distinct molecular identifier. Instead of being binned into consensus sequences, reads that shared molecular identifiers were thrown out. MiTCR, run with a Q25 quality threshold and the strictest error-elimination algorithm, handled CDR3 identification, clonotype clustering and error correction. A nonparametric unseen species model using Euler transformation provided a lower-bound estimate of total TCR beta diversity. TCRdb reworked the public reads: Q25 trimming with fastp, MiXCR clone assembly, productive beta chains retained. For every CDR3 protein sequence, its rows merge into one entry that carries the most common genes and DNA. What appears here as the V and J calls and clone size reflects TCRdb's work, not the paper's. The sample includes roughly 700,000 distinct CDR3 sequences, with roughly 32% observed a single time. The ten largest clonotypes hold roughly 14% of the sample.

In the case of this clonotype: This receptor's antigen is unknown. No qualities accompany the bases; no much larger clone lies one base away.

The donors were some 39 Caucasian individuals from Russia, aged roughly 6 to 90 years, who were systemically healthy. About 10 milliliters of peripheral blood were collected from each donor into EDTA-treated Vacutainer tubes. Ficoll-Paque density-gradient centrifugation was used to isolate PBMCs, with at least 6.5 million obtained per sample. Trizol reagent was used to extract total RNA from the PBMCs, yielding at least 5 micrograms per sample. For every donor, flow cytometry on a PBMC aliquot measured the percentage of naive CD45RAhigh/CD27high T cells. From a lookup of the germline V gene (reference sequence), CDR1 and CDR2 are GTSNPN and SVGIG. V has 2 bases trimmed and J has 0 bases trimmed; junction bases matching no gene number 11. Its CDR3 holds 17 amino acids, cysteine through phenylalanine. Kept here is only the CDR3 DNA, which spans 51 bases and is read in frame from base 1.

In this chain, TRBV30 is recombined with TRBJ1-1, and 8 bases in between align with TRBD1. The clonotype comes from a woman at least 80 years old in good health. Donor details come from another sample of the same person, matched by shared clones. The specimen was blood. The bases read TGTGCCTGGAGTCGAAAGCTGACAGGGGCGTTGAACACTGAAGCTTTCTTT. Its product reads: CAWSRKLTGALNTEAFF.